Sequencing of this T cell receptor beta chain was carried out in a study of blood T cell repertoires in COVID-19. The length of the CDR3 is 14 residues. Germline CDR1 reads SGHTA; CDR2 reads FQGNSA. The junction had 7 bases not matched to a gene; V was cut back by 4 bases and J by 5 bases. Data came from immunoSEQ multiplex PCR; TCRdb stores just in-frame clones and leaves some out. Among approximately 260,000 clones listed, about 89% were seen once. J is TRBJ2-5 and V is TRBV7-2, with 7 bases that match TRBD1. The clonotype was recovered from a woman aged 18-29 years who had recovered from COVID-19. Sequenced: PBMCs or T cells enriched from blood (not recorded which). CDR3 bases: TGTGCCAGCAGCTCATCGACAGGGTTGGAGACCCAGTACTTC. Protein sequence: CASSSSTGLETQYF.